The entry that follows covers one T cell receptor (beta chain) sequence. This record belongs to a study of blood T cell repertoires in COVID-19. Study in general: COVID-19 samples from acute and convalescent phases originated in the United States, Italy and Spain. Sample material is recorded as cDNA or gDNA derived from T cells, B-cell-depleted T cells, or PBMCs.

V lost 0 bases and J lost 4, with 13 bases in between. The CDR3 length is 15 residues. The germline V gene has CDR1 SGDLS and CDR2 YYNGEE. Authors' processing steps: Amplification of reference gene primers provided the estimated nucleated cell counts. The repertoire was sequenced with immunoSEQ multiplex PCR; TCRdb's copy has only in-frame clones and lacks some. That table gives V, J and clone size, and the DNA gave D and trimming. The sample consists of a few hundred thousand clones, roughly 91% of them appearing once. The material sequenced was peripheral blood. The source is a young woman with COVID-19, enrolled during active disease. The chain has TRBV9 and TRBJ1-2; D gene unclear. Written as DNA, the CDR3 is TGTGCCAGCAGCGTAGCTACCACGGGGAGCTATGGCTACACCTTC. It specifies CASSVATTGSYGYTF.